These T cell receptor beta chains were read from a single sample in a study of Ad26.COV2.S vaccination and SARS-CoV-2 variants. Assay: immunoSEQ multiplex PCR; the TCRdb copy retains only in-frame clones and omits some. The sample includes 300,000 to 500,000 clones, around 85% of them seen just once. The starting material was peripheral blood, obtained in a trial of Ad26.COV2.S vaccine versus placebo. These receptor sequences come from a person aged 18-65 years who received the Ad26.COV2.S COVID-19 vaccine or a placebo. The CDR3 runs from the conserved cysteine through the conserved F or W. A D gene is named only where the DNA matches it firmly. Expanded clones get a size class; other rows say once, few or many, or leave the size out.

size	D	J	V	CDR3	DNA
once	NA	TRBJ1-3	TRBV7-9	CASSPLQPGNTIYF	TGTGCCAGCAGCCCTCTCCAGCCTGGAAACACCATATATTTT
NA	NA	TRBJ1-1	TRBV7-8	CASSPLADTEAFF	TGTGCCAGCAGCCCCCTCGCGGACACTGAAGCTTTCTTT
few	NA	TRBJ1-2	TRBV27	CASSPEIGGYGYTF	TGTGCCAGCAGCCCAGAGATTGGGGGCTATGGCTACACCTTC
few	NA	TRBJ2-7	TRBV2	CASSTDESSYEQYF	TGTGCCAGCAGTACAGACGAGAGCTCCTACGAGCAGTACTTC
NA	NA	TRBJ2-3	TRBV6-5	CASSLRVADTQYF	TGTGCCAGCAGTCTCCGGGTCGCAGATACGCAGTATTTT
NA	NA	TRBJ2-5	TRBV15	CATSRVRTIQETQYF	TGTGCCACCAGCAGAGTACGGACGATCCAAGAGACCCAGTACTTC
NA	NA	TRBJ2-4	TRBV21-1	CASSIGTGGVPKNIQYF	TGTGCCAGCAGCATCGGGACAGGGGGCGTCCCCAAAAACATTCAGTACTTC
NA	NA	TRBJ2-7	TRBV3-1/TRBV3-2	CASRRSMDVGGWEQYF	TGTGCCAGCAGGCGAAGCATGGATGTCGGAGGCTGGGAGCAGTACTTC
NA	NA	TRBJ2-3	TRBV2	CASSRLAADTQYF	TGTGCCAGCAGTCGACTCGCGGCAGATACGCAGTATTTT
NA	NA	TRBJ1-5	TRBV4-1	CASSLVPEEQPQHF	TGCGCCAGCAGCTTAGTCCCGGAAGAGCAGCCCCAGCATTTT
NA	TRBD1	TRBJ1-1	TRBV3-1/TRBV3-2	CASSQRRQGFTEAFF	TGTGCCAGCAGCCAAAGGAGACAGGGATTCACTGAAGCTTTCTTT
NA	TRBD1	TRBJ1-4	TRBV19	CASSIGQGAIEKLFF	TGTGCCAGTAGTATAGGACAGGGGGCGATTGAAAAACTGTTTTTT
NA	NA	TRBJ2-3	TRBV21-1	CASSKEPLRLAAIPGTDTQYF	TGTGCCAGCAGCAAAGAACCCCTGCGACTAGCGGCGATACCTGGCACAGATACGCAGTATTTT
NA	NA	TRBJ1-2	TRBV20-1	CSAPYLGYTF	TGCAGTGCCCCCTATCTGGGCTACACCTTC
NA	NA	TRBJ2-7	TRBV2	CASRDLGAGANEQYF	TGTGCCAGCAGGGACTTGGGGGCAGGGGCCAACGAGCAGTACTTC
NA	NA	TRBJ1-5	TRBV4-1	CASSQDTGISNQPQHF	TGCGCCAGCAGCCAAGATACAGGGATTAGCAATCAGCCCCAGCATTTT
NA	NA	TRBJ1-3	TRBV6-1	CASSESATWEIYF	TGTGCCAGCAGTGAATCCGCAACCTGGGAGATATATTTT
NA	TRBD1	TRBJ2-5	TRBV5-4	CASSWDSEGRGTQYF	TGTGCCAGCAGTTGGGACAGTGAAGGGAGAGGGACCCAGTACTTC
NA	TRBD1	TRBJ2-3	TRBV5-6	CASSLRDRVPTDTQYF	TGTGCCAGCAGCTTGAGAGACAGGGTTCCTACAGATACGCAGTATTTT
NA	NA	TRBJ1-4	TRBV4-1	CASSQYTLEKLFF	TGCGCCAGCAGCCAATACACACTTGAAAAACTGTTTTTT
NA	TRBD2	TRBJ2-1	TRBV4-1	CASSQDRGGRETYNEQFF	TGCGCCAGCAGCCAAGACCGGGGGGGCCGCGAAACCTACAATGAGCAGTTCTTC
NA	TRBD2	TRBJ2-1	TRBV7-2	CASSLGRGGPRMEFF	TGTGCCAGCAGCTTAGGTCGGGGGGGCCCCCGGATGGAGTTCTTC
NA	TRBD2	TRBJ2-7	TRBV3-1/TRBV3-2	CASSLGTSGGNYEQYF	TGTGCCAGCAGCCTCGGGACTAGCGGGGGAAACTACGAGCAGTACTTC
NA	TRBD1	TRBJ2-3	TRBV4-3	CASSHRDRRAEDTQYF	TGCGCCAGCAGCCACCGGGACAGGCGGGCTGAGGATACGCAGTATTTT
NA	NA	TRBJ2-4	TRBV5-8	CASLSLNIQYF	TGTGCCAGCCTAAGTCTAAACATTCAGTACTTC
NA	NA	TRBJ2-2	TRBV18	CASSLDTTGELFF	TGTGCCAGCTCACTCGACACCACCGGGGAGCTGTTTTTT
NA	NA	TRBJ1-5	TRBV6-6	CASSQDNQPQHF	TGTGCCAGCAGCCAGGATAATCAGCCCCAGCATTTT
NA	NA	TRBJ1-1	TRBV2	CASSSDGGGSNTEAFF	TGTGCCAGCAGCTCGGATGGGGGGGGCTCGAACACTGAAGCTTTCTTT